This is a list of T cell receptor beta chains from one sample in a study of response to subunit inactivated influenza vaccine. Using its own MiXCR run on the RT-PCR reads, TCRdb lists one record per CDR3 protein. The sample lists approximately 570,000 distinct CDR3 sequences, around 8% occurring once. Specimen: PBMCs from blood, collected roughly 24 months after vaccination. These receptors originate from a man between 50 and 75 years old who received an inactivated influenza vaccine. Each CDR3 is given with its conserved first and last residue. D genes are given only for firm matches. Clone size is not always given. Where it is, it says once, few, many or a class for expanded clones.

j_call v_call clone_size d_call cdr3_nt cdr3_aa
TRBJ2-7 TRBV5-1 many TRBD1 TGTGCCAGCAGCACTGGACAGGGCTACGAGCAGTACTTC CASSTGQGYEQYF
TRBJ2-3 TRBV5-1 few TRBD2 TGCGCCAGCAGCCTCGAACTAGCGGGGGAACTAAGCACAGATACGCAGTATTTT CASSLELAGELSTDTQYF
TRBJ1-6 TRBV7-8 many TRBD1 TGTGCCAGCAGCGTCGGGACAGCTAACCTCCACTTT CASSVGTANLHF
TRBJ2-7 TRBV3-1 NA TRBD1 TGTGCCAGCAGCCAGATGAATCCCGGGACAGGGGGCTACGAGCAGTACTTC CASSQMNPGTGGYEQYF
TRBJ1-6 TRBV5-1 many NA TGCGCCAGCAGGTTGGCAGATAATTCACCCCTCCACTTT CASRLADNSPLHF
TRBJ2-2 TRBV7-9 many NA TGTGCCAGCAGCTTAGCGCCACATTGGTCGAACACCGGGGAGCTGTTTTTT CASSLAPHWSNTGELFF
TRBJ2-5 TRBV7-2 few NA TGTGCCAGCAGCTTAGTTTCCCGGAACCAAGAGACCCAGTACTTC CASSLVSRNQETQYF
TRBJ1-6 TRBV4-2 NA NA TGTGCCAGCAGCCAAGTTCTGGGGGCGGGAAATTCACCCCTCCACTTT CASSQVLGAGNSPLHF
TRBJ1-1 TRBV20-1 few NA TGCAGTGCTAGAGGAAAGATGGGGGGAATGAACACTGAAGCTTTCTTT CSARGKMGGMNTEAFF
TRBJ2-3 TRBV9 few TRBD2 TGTGCCAGCAGCGCCAGACCCGGGAGGGCCGGAGATACGCAGTATTTT CASSARPGRAGDTQYF
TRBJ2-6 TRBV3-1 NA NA TGTGCCAGCAGCCAATCAGGCTCTCGGGCCAACGTCCTGACTTTC CASSQSGSRANVLTF
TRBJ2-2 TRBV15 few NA TGTGCCACCAGCGGCCGACGGCCGAACACCGGGGAGCTGTTTTTT CATSGRRPNTGELFF
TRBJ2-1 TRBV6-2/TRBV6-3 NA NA TGTGCCAGCAGTTACTCTTCCCTAGGGGGGATGAGGGGGTCGGACAATGAGCAGTTCTTC CASSYSSLGGMRGSDNEQFF
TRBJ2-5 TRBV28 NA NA TGTGCCAGCAGTTTATCAGGGTTTCAGGAGACCCAGTACTTC CASSLSGFQETQYF
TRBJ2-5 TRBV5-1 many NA TGCGCCAGCAGCCCTGAAGGACGAGAGACCCAGTACTTC CASSPEGRETQYF
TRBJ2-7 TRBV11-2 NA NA TGTGCCAGCAGCTTATCCCGACTAGTCGGCTTAGAGCAGTACTTC CASSLSRLVGLEQYF
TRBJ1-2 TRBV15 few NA TGTGCCACCAGCAGCGGGGCAGGGCTTTCTGGAGGCTACACCTTC CATSSGAGLSGGYTF
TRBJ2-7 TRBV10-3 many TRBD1 TGTGCCACCAGCCCGCATACAGGGGGCTATTCGGACGAGCAGTACTTC CATSPHTGGYSDEQYF
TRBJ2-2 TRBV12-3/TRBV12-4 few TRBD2 TGTGCCAGCAGGCCAGCTAGCGGTCTGAACACCGGGGAGCTGTTTTTT CASRPASGLNTGELFF
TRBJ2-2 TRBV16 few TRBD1 TGTGCCAGCAGCCGTTTGGGACAGGCGGTCGGGGAGCTGTTTTTT CASSRLGQAVGELFF
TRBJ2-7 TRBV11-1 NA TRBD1 TGTGCCAGCAGACCCGGGACAGCCTACGAGCAGTACTTC CASRPGTAYEQYF
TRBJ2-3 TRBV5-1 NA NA TGCGCCAGCAGAGGGGAGGGCACAGATACGCAGTATTTT CASRGEGTDTQYF